The 24 T cell receptor beta chains below come from one sample, sequenced in a study of blood T cell repertoires in COVID-19. Profiled with immunoSEQ multiplex PCR; TCRdb holds only in-frame clones, not every one. The sample holds about 120,000 clones, around 88% seen once. Sequences were obtained from peripheral blood. The receptor source for this set is a woman aged 45-59 years with active or convalescent COVID-19.

This clone has just one count. The chain has TRBV7-3 and TRBJ2-3, with 9 positions matching TRBD2. Trimming took 4 bases from V and 1 from J; bases not matched to a gene: 6. CDR1 SGHTA and CDR2 FQGTGA come from the germline V gene. The CDR3 covers 16 residues. For the CDR3, the DNA is TGTGCCAGCAGCTCCTCTAGCGGGAAGGGCACAGATACGCAGTATTTT. Translating gives CASSSSSGKGTDTQYF.

This rearrangement joins TRBV28 to TRBJ2-4, with 7 bases fitting TRBD1. V lost 4 bases, J lost 7 bases, and 4 bases stayed unmatched. This CDR3 has 13 residues. Germline V gene lookup returns CDR1 MDHEN and CDR2 SYDVKM. The CDR3 here is CASSYRGRNIQYF. The DNA of the CDR3 is TGTGCCAGCAGTTACAGGGGCAGGAACATTCAGTACTTC.

This rearrangement joins TRBV20-1 to TRBJ2-1, with 8 nucleotides matching TRBD2. The CDR3 contains 16 residues. Germline CDR1 reads DFQATT; CDR2 reads SNEGSKA (reference sequence). The J segment lost 0 bases and the V segment lost 3 bases, leaving 7 bases of the junction unmatched. For the CDR3, the DNA is TGCAGTGCTAGTTTCGGGAGCGGGAGCTCCTACAATGAGCAGTTCTTC. Residues: CSASFGSGSSYNEQFF.

The rearrangement links TRBV7-3 to TRBJ1-2; unclear D gene. The CDR3 loop spans 13 amino acids. Germline V gene sequence: CDR1 SGHTA, CDR2 FQGTGA. Trimming took off 1 base at V and 7 bases at J, with 10 bases between the two ends. DNA of the CDR3: TGTGCCAGCAGCTTAAATCAGCGAGGTGGCTACACCTTC. Amino acids: CASSLNQRGGYTF.

V usage is TRBV2 and J usage is TRBJ2-3; the D gene is possibly TRBD1 (8 bases). The CDR3 covers 15 residues. Germline loops: CDR1 SNHLY, CDR2 FYNNEI. V lost 4 bases and J 4 bases, leaving 15 bases between the germline ends. The DNA of the CDR3 is TGTGCCAGCAGTGTAGTACAGGGGGGGGCAGATACGCAGTATTTT. Its translation is CASSVVQGGADTQYF.

The chain uses TRBV6-2 or TRBV6-3 and TRBJ2-7; 7 nucleotides match TRBD1. There are 16 residues in the CDR3. Germline CDR1 MNHEY, CDR2 SVGEGT. V lost 0 bases to trimming and J lost 1 base; unmatched junction nucleotides: 6. The CDR3 region is CASSYSMGQQSYEQYF. Here the CDR3 DNA reads TGTGCCAGCAGTTACTCGATGGGACAGCAGTCCTACGAGCAGTACTTC.

The V call is TRBV7-9, the J call TRBJ2-1, with D tentatively TRBD2 (6 bases). The CDR3 spans 16 residues. V was clipped by 5 bases and J by 0 bases, with 14 bases between them. Germline assignment: CDR1 SEHNR and CDR2 FQNEAQ (reference sequence). The CDR3 spells CASSAHGTLSYNEQFF. The CDR3 DNA sequence: TGTGCCAGCAGCGCCCACGGGACTCTCTCCTACAATGAGCAGTTCTTC. The variable domain in full, with the rest retrieved from reference TRBV7-9 and TRBJ2-1, is DTGVSQNPRHKITKRGQNVTFRCDPISEHNRLYWYRQTLGQGPEFLTYFQNEAQLEKSRLLSDRFSAERPKGSFSTLEIQRTEQGDSAMYLCASSAHGTLSYNEQFFGPGTRLTVL.

J is TRBJ2-2 and V is TRBV7-8; 9 positions agree with TRBD1. The CDR3 covers 17 residues. V was pared by 2 bases and J by 5 bases, with 9 bases of the junction left unmatched. Germline lookup yields CDR1 SGHVS and CDR2 FQNEAQ. The CDR3 sequence: CASSLSRTGVLTGELFF. In DNA, the CDR3 is TGTGCCAGCAGCTTATCGAGGACAGGGGTTTTGACCGGGGAGCTGTTTTTT.

The V call is TRBV19, the J call TRBJ2-5; 11 nucleotides agree with TRBD2. Germline lookup yields CDR1 LNHDA and CDR2 SQIVND (reference sequence). CDR3 size: 16 residues. V dropped 3 bases and J dropped 2; count of bases not matched to a gene: 5. The CDR3 sequence: CASSISTSGNQETQYF. In nucleotides, the CDR3 is TGTGCCAGTAGTATTTCGACTAGCGGGAATCAAGAGACCCAGTACTTC.

V is TRBV5-4 and J is TRBJ1-2; 7 bases map to TRBD1. Germline lookup yields CDR1 SGHNT and CDR2 YYREEE (reference sequence). The CDR3 totals 17 residues. The junction had 9 bases not matched to a gene; V was cut back by 1 base and J by 0 bases. Here the CDR3 DNA reads TGTGCCAGCAGCTTGTGGTCAGGGGGTCCAGCTAACTATGGCTACACCTTC. It yields the protein CASSLWSGGPANYGYTF.

V gene TRBV19 combines with J gene TRBJ1-4, with D unclear. The CDR3 runs 15 residues. V shed 6 bases and J shed 3 bases, with 14 bases lying between them. CDR1 and CDR2 (germline): LNHDA, SQIVND (reference sequence). This CDR3 reads CASSRGVLANEKLFF. The CDR3 DNA sequence: TGTGCCAGTAGCCGCGGAGTTCTGGCTAATGAAAAACTGTTTTTT.

The J gene is TRBJ1-6, the V gene TRBV25-1; D is ambiguous. The V gene's germline CDR1 is MGHDK and CDR2 SYGVNS. The V end lost 4 bases, the J end lost 10 bases, and 11 bases lay between the germline ends. The CDR3 loop spans 13 amino acids. The CDR3: CASSGGVRSPLHF. For the CDR3, the DNA is TGTGCCAGCAGTGGCGGGGTGCGCTCACCCCTCCACTTT.

This rearrangement joins TRBV3-1 (or the pseudogene TRBV3-2) to TRBJ1-2; no reliable D call. CDR1 is LGHDT and CDR2 is YNNKEL in the germline V gene (reference sequence). Trimming took 4 bases from V and 0 from J, leaving 9 bases between them. This CDR3 spans 14 amino acids. The CDR3 DNA follows: TGTGCCAGCAGCCGGACGGAGGCTAACTATGGCTACACCTTC. This codes for CASSRTEANYGYTF.

The chain links TRBV7-3 to TRBJ2-1; tentatively, D is TRBD2 (6 bases). Germline-derived CDR1 and CDR2 are SGHTA and FQGTGA. The CDR3 loop spans 13 amino acids. Trimming cost V 6 bases and J 9 bases, with 15 bases left between them. The CDR3 protein is CASSPGLLREQFF. The DNA of the CDR3 is TGTGCCAGCAGTCCGGGACTTTTACGTGAGCAGTTCTTC.

This CDR3 is CASSYHGYPGSQETQYF. In DNA form, the CDR3 reads TGTGCCAGCAGTTACCACGGATACCCGGGTTCGCAAGAGACCCAGTACTTC. The V call is TRBV6-2 or TRBV6-3, the J call TRBJ2-5; D not certain. This CDR3 region has 17 residues. Germline V gene data show CDR1 as MNHEY and CDR2 as SVGEGT. Deletions cut 2 bases from V and 2 bases from J, with 18 bases between.

This sequence joins TRBV6-5 and TRBJ2-2; 11 nucleotides align to TRBD2. Germline V gene lookup returns CDR1 MNHEY and CDR2 SVGAGI. CDR3 length: 14 residues. After removal of 10 bases from V and 6 bases from J, the junction contained 7 bases not matched to a gene. In DNA form, the CDR3 reads TGTGCCACCACCACTAGCGGGAGCCCCGGGGAGCTGTTTTTT. Translating it yields CATTTSGSPGELFF.

The chain uses TRBV7-9 and TRBJ2-7; 7 bases are shared with TRBD1. Losses at the gene ends were 1 base for V and 9 bases for J; bases not matched to a gene: 9. The CDR3 has 14 residues. Germline V gene lookup returns CDR1 SEHNR and CDR2 FQNEAQ (reference sequence). The CDR3 region has the DNA TGTGCCAGCAGCTTAGGGGGACAGCCCCTGGCGCAGTACTTC. This translates into CASSLGGQPLAQYF. Using reference TRBV7-9 and TRBJ2-7 for the parts outside the CDR3, the full variable domain is DTGVSQNPRHKITKRGQNVTFRCDPISEHNRLYWYRQTLGQGPEFLTYFQNEAQLEKSRLLSDRFSAERPKGSFSTLEIQRTEQGDSAMYLCASSLGGQPLAQYFGPGTRLTVT.

The chain couples TRBV7-6 to TRBJ2-4, with a weak D call TRBD1 (5 bases). Per the germline V gene, CDR1 is SGHVS and CDR2 is FNYEAQ. The CDR3 contains 14 residues. The V gene lost 3 bases and the J gene lost 6 bases, with 12 bases spanning the gap. CDR3 coding DNA: TGTGCCAGCAGCTTTGGGTATAGGGGAAACATTCAGTACTTC. It yields the protein CASSFGYRGNIQYF. Combining the CDR3 with reference TRBV7-6 and TRBJ2-4 gives the whole variable domain GAGVSQSPRYKVTKRGQDVALRCDPISGHVSLYWYRQALGQGPEFLTYFNYEAQQDKSGLPNDRFSAERPEGSISTLTIQRTEQRDSAMYRCASSFGYRGNIQYFGAGTRLSVL.

The rearrangement links TRBV6-5 to TRBJ1-2; D is undetermined. Trimming removed 2 bases at V and 3 bases at J, with 10 bases between. Germline V gene sequence: CDR1 MNHEY, CDR2 SVGAGI. This CDR3 region has 14 residues. CDR3 sequence: CASSYGGRHYGYTF. The CDR3 nucleotides are TGTGCCAGCAGTTACGGAGGCCGTCACTATGGCTACACCTTC.

This clone was picked up one time. The V and J genes are TRBV19 and TRBJ2-1, with D possibly TRBD2 on 7 matching bases. The V and J ends lost 4 bases and 6 bases respectively, with 22 bases between them. CDR1 and CDR2 from the germline V gene are LNHDA and SQIVND (reference sequence). This CDR3 contains 17 residues. This chain's CDR3 is CASSTSRGLAVSNEQFF. DNA of the CDR3: TGTGCCAGTAGTACCTCCCGGGGGCTAGCGGTTTCCAATGAGCAGTTCTTC.

CDR3 sequence: CASSQAFRGSGTDTQYF. CDR3 coding DNA: TGTGCCAGCAGCCAAGCATTTCGCGGGAGTGGCACAGATACGCAGTATTTT. J is TRBJ2-3 and V is TRBV4-2, with 7 nucleotides matching TRBD2. Per germline, CDR1 LGHNA and CDR2 YNFKEQ. CDR3 length: 17 residues. V was clipped by 1 base and J by 1 base; unmatched bases: 8.

V is TRBV19 and J is TRBJ2-5; D unresolved. This CDR3 spans 14 amino acids. V lost 3 bases to trimming and J lost 2 bases, with 10 bases between them. Germline V lookup: CDR1 LNHDA, CDR2 SQIVND (reference sequence). The CDR3, as DNA: TGTGCCAGTAGTATCCACAGCTTACAAGAGACCCAGTACTTC. It encodes CASSIHSLQETQYF. Based on the CDR3 plus reference TRBV19 and TRBJ2-5, the full variable domain is DGGITQSPKYLFRKEGQNVTLSCEQNLNHDAMYWYRQDPGQGLRLIYYSQIVNDFQKGDIAEGYSVSREKKESFPLTVTSAQKNPTAFYLCASSIHSLQETQYFGPGTRLLVL.

The table lists this clone with a count of one. The J gene is TRBJ1-1, the V gene TRBV3-1 (or the pseudogene TRBV3-2); D is ambiguous. With 2 bases removed from V and 6 bases from J, the gap between germline ends came to 13 bases. CDR3 length: 14 residues. The V gene's germline CDR1 is LGHDT and CDR2 YNNKEL (reference sequence). CDR3 DNA sequence: TGTGCCAGCAGCCAACCACCGTCCGGGTCTGAAGCTTTCTTT. Translation: CASSQPPSGSEAFF.

The V gene is TRBV9, the J gene TRBJ1-3; D uncertain. This CDR3 region has 13 residues. Germline V gives CDR1 SGDLS, CDR2 YYNGEE. Trimming cost V 1 base and J 8 bases, with 10 bases left between them. The CDR3: CASSVSPGDTIYF. The CDR3 DNA reads TGTGCCAGCAGCGTAAGCCCCGGGGACACCATATATTTT.